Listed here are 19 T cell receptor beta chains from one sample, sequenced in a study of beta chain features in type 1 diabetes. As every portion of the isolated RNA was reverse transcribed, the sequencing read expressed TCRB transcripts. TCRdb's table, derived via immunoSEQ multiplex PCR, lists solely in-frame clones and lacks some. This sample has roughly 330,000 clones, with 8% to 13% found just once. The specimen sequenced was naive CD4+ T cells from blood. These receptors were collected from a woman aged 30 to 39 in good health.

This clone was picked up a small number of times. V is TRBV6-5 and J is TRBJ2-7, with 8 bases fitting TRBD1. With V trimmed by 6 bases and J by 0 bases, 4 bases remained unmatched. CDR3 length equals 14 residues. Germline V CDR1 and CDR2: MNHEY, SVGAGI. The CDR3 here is CASSQDRDSYEQYF. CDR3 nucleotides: TGTGCCAGCAGCCAGGACAGGGACTCCTACGAGCAGTACTTC.

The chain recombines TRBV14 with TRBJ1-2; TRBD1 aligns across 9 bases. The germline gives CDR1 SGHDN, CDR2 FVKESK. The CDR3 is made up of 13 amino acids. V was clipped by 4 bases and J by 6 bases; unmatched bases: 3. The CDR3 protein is CASSPRQGDGYTF. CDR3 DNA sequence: TGTGCCAGCAGCCCGCGACAGGGGGATGGCTACACCTTC.

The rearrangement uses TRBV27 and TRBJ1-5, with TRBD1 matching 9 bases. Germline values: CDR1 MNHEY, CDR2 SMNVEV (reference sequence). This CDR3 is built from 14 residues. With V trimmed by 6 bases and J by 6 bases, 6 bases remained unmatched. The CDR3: CASRGQGTLQPQHF. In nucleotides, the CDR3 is TGTGCCAGCAGAGGACAGGGGACCCTTCAGCCCCAGCATTTT.

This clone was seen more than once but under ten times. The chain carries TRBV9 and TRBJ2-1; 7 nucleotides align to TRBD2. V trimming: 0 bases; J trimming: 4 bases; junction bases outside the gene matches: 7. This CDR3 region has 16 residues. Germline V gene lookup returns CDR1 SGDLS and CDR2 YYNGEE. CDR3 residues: CASSVDLASGYNEQFF. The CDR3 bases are TGTGCCAGCAGCGTAGATTTAGCTAGCGGATACAATGAGCAGTTCTTC.

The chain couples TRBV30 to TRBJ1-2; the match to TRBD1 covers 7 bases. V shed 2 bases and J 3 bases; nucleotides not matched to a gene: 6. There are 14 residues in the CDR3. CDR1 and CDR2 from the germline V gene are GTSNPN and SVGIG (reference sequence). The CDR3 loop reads CAWSLAGGDYGYTF. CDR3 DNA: TGTGCCTGGAGTTTGGCAGGGGGTGACTATGGCTACACCTTC.

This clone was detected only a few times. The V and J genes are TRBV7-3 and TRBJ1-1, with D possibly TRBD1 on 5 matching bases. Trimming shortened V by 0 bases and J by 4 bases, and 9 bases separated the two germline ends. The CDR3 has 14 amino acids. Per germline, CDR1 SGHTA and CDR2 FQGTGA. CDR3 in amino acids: CASSLTGGTTEAFF. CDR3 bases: TGTGCCAGCAGCTTAACGGGGGGTACCACTGAAGCTTTCTTT.

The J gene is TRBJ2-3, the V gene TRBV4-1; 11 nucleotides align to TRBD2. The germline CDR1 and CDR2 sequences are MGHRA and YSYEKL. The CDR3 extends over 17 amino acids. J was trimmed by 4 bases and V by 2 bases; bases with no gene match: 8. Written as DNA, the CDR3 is TGCGCCAGCAGCCAACTACTAGCGGGAGAGGTGTCAGATACGCAGTATTTT. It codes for CASSQLLAGEVSDTQYF.

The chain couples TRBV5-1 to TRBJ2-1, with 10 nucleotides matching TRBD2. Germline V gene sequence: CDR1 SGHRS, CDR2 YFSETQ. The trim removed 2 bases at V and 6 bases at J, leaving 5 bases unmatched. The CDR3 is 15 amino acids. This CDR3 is CASSLLASGGNEQFF. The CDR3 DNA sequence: TGCGCCAGCAGCTTACTGGCTAGCGGGGGCAATGAGCAGTTCTTC.

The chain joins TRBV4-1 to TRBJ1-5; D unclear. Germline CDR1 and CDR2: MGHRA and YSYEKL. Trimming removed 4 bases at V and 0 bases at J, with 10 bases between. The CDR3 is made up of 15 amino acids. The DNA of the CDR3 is TGCGCCAGCAGCCCGGCTTGGAGTAGCAATCAGCCCCAGCATTTT. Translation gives CASSPAWSSNQPQHF.

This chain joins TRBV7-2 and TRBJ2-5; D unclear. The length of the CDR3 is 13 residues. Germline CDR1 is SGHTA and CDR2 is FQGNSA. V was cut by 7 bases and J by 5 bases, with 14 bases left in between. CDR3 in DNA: TGTGCCAGCACCGAACCGGCGAGGGAGACCCAGTACTTC. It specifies CASTEPARETQYF.

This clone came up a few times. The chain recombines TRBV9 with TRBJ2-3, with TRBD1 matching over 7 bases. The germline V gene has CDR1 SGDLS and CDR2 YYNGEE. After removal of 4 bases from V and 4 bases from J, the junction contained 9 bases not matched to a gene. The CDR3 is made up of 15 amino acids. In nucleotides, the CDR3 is TGTGCCAGCAGCCCCCGACAGGGTGTCCCAGATACGCAGTATTTT. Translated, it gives CASSPRQGVPDTQYF.

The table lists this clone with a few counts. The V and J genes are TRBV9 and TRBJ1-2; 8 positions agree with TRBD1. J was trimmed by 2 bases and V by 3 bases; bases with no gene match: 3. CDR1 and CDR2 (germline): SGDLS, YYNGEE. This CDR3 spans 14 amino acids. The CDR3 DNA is TGTGCCAGCAGCGCGACAGGGGACAACTATGGCTACACCTTC. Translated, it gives CASSATGDNYGYTF.

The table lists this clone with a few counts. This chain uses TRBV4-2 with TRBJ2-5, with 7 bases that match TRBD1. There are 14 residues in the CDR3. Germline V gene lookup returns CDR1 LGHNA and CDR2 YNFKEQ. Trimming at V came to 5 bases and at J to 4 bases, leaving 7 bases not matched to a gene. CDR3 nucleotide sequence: TGTGCCAGCAGCGACCGACAGGGCCCAGAGACCCAGTACTTC. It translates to CASSDRQGPETQYF.

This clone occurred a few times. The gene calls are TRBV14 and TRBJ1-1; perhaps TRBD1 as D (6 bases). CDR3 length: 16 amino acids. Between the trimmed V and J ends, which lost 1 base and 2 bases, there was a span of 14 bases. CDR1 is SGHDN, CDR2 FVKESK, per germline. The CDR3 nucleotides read TGTGCCAGCAGCCAAGTCTACCCACAGGGCAACACTGAAGCTTTCTTT. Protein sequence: CASSQVYPQGNTEAFF.

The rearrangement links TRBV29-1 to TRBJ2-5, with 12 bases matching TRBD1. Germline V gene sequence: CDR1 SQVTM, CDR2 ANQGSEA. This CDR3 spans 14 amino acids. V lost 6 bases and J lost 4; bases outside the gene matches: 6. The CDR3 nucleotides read TGCAGCGTGCGGGACAGGGGGCGCTCAGAGACCCAGTACTTC. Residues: CSVRDRGRSETQYF.

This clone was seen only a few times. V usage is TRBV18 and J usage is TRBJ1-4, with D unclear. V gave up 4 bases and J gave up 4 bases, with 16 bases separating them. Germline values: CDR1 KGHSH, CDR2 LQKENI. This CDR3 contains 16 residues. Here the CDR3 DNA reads TGTGCCAGCTCACATCCCAGTTCACCCCTTAATGAAAAACTGTTTTTT. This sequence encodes CASSHPSSPLNEKLFF.

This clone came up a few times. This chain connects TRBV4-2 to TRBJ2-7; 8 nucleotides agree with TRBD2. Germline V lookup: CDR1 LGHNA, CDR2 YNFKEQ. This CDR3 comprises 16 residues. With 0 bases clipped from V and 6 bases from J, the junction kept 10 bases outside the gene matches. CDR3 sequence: CASSQDMGAAGGEQYF. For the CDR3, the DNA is TGTGCCAGCAGCCAAGATATGGGGGCGGCGGGAGGCGAGCAGTACTTC.

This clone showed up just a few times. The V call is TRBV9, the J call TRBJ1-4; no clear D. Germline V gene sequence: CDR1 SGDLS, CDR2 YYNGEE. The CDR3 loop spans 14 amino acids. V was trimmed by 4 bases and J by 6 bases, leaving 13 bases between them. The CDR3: CASSPRGQYEKLFF. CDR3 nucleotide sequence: TGTGCCAGCAGCCCCCGGGGTCAGTATGAAAAACTGTTTTTT.

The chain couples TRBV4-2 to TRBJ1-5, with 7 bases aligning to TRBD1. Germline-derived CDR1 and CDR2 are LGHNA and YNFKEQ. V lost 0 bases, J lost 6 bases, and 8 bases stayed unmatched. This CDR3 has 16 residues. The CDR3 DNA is TGTGCCAGCAGCCAAGAAGCGACAGGGAATACTCAGCCCCAGCATTTT. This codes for CASSQEATGNTQPQHF.